This T cell receptor beta chain was captured by sequencing in a study of immune evolution from preneoplasia to lung adenocarcinoma. Findings and limits, study-wide: Compared with EGFR-mutant or double wild-type lesions, KRAS-mutant nodules were more clonal.

This clone was counted only a few times. Its antigen is still unknown. Method: immunoSEQ multiplex PCR; TCRdb's copy keeps in-frame clones and lacks some. Of approximately 4,500 clones in the sample, 87% were seen once. With 5 bases removed from V and 1 base from J, the gap between germline ends came to 12 bases. Germline loops: CDR1 SNHLY, CDR2 FYNNEI. CDR3 length equals 15 residues. Material for sequencing was FFPE invasive lung adenocarcinoma tissue. The V and J genes are TRBV2 and TRBJ1-5; perhaps TRBD1 as D (6 bases). This TCR was sampled from a person aged 50-59 years with lung adenocarcinoma. The CDR3 protein is CASSYGQLSNQPQHF. The CDR3 DNA reads TGTGCCAGCAGTTACGGACAGTTGAGCAATCAGCCCCAGCATTTT.